The sequence of this T cell receptor (beta chain) was determined in a study of blood T cell repertoires in COVID-19. Study-wide background: The United States, Italy and Spain were the sources of the acute and convalescent COVID-19 samples. PBMCs, B-cell-depleted T cells, or T cells provided the cDNA or gDNA that made up the material.

Trimming took 5 bases from V and 4 from J; bases not matched to a gene: 7. Germline V CDR1 and CDR2: SGHTA, FQGTGA. The CDR3 contains 15 residues. Authors' data handling: Amplified reference gene primers provided the basis for estimating nucleated cell counts. Measured with immunoSEQ multiplex PCR; TCRdb has only the in-frame clones, and not every one. The V and J calls and clone size are taken from that table; D and trimming were inferred from the DNA. The sample includes roughly 200,000 clones, around 79% seen only once; the top ten take approximately 13%. Sequencing was done on a sample of peripheral blood. This TCR came from a man in his fifties who had recovered from COVID-19. The chain joins TRBV7-3 to TRBJ1-1; 10 bases match TRBD1. The DNA for the CDR3 is TGTGCCAGCAGCCCGAACGGACAGGGGGGCACTGAAGCTTTCTTT. Its protein product is CASSPNGQGGTEAFF.